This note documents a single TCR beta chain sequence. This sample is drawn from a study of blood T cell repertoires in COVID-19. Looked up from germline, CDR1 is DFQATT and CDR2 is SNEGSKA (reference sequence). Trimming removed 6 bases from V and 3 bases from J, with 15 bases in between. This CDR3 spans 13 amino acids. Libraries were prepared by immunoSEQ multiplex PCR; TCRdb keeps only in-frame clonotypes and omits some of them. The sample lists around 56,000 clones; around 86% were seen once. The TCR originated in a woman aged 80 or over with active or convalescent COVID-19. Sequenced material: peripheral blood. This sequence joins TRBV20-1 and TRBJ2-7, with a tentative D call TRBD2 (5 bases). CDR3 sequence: CSASRDLGYEQYF. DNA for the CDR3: TGCAGTGCCAGTCGGGATCTCGGCTACGAGCAGTACTTC.